A single sample is the source of the 30 T cell receptor beta chains below, sequenced in a study of blood T cell repertoires in COVID-19. Clones were sequenced by immunoSEQ multiplex PCR, and TCRdb holds only the in-frame ones, with some missing. The table shows 250,000 to 300,000 clones, with around 78% occurring only once. Sequencing was performed on peripheral blood. The receptors stem from a man in his 60s who had recovered from COVID-19.

The chain is built from TRBV30 and TRBJ2-2, with D possibly matching TRBD1 (5 bases). The CDR3 totals 15 residues. Trimming stripped 2 bases from V and 6 bases from J, with 16 bases between. Germline CDR1 and CDR2: GTSNPN and SVGIG (reference sequence). The CDR3 region has the DNA TGTGCCTGGAGTCAAGGGGCAGGGAAGGCCGGGGAGCTGTTTTTT. Its translation: CAWSQGAGKAGELFF. Together with reference TRBV30 and TRBJ2-2, the CDR3 gives the full variable domain: SQTIHQWPATLVQPVGSPLSLECTVEGTSNPNLYWYRQAAGRGLQLLFYSVGIGQISSEVPQNLSASRPQDRQFILSSKKLLLSDSGFYLCAWSQGAGKAGELFFGEGSRLTVL.

CDR3 amino acids: CAISETIAGGNTQYF. CDR3 DNA: TGTGCCATCAGTGAAACAATAGCGGGAGGAAATACGCAGTATTTT. The chain is built from TRBV10-3 and TRBJ2-3; TRBD2 matches at 10 bases. Germline-derived CDR1 and CDR2 are ENHRY and SYGVKD. Unmatched junction bases numbered 7, after V lost 3 bases and J lost 7 bases. The CDR3 spans 15 residues.

The chain combines TRBV5-4 with TRBJ1-1; D is possibly TRBD1 (5 bases). The V end lost 6 bases, the J end lost 0 bases, and 15 bases lay between the germline ends. This CDR3 has 15 residues. Germline CDR1 is SGHNT and CDR2 is YYREEE (reference sequence). This chain's CDR3 is CASTPAVGLNTEAFF. CDR3 DNA sequence: TGTGCCAGCACACCAGCCGTGGGGCTGAACACTGAAGCTTTCTTT. The whole variable domain, remainder taken from reference TRBV5-4 and TRBJ1-1, is ETGVTQSPTHLIKTRGQQVTLRCSSQSGHNTVSWYQQALGQGPQFIFQYYREEENGRGNFPPRFSGLQFPNYSSELNVNALELDDSALYLCASTPAVGLNTEAFFGQGTRLTVV.

This clone was seen more than once but under ten times. The CDR3 coding sequence is TGTGCCAGCAGCAAAAACGACAGGGAAGACACTGAAGCTTTCTTT. Protein product: CASSKNDREDTEAFF. The J gene is TRBJ1-1, the V gene TRBV28; 7 bases match TRBD1. Germline CDR1 reads MDHEN; CDR2 reads SYDVKM. This CDR3 region has 15 residues. Losses at the gene ends were 6 bases for V and 3 bases for J; bases not matched to a gene: 10.

This rearrangement joins TRBV28 to TRBJ2-7; 7 bases map to TRBD1. The ends lost 6 bases at V and 4 bases at J; junction bases unmatched: 6. CDR3 length equals 13 residues. The germline V gene encodes CDR1 MDHEN and CDR2 SYDVKM. The CDR3 DNA follows: TGTGCCAGCAGCACCGGGACAGTATACGAGCAGTACTTC. Translating gives CASSTGTVYEQYF.

This sequence joins TRBV5-1 and TRBJ1-3; D is unresolved. Looked up from germline, CDR1 is SGHRS and CDR2 is YFSETQ. The CDR3 is 13 amino acids. V was shortened by 6 bases and J by 0 bases, with 7 bases between the two germline ends. The CDR3 DNA is TGCGCCAGCACTGAGGTCTCTGGAAACACCATATATTTT. This sequence encodes CASTEVSGNTIYF. The complete variable domain, with remaining parts taken from reference TRBV5-1 and TRBJ1-3, reads KAGVTQTPRYLIKTRGQQVTLSCSPISGHRSVSWYQQTPGQGLQFLFEYFSETQRNKGNFPGRFSGRQFSNSRSEMNVSTLELGDSALYLCASTEVSGNTIYFGEGSWLTVV.

The chain combines TRBV5-1 with TRBJ2-1; 8 positions match TRBD2. Germline CDR1 reads SGHRS; CDR2 reads YFSETQ. J was trimmed by 9 bases and V by 9 bases; bases with no gene match: 17. There are 15 residues in the CDR3. The chain's CDR3 is CATSLAGGQGSEQFF. CDR3 nucleotide sequence: TGCGCCACTTCCCTCGCGGGGGGCCAGGGGAGTGAGCAGTTCTTC. Full variable domain (outside the CDR3, taken from reference TRBV5-1 and TRBJ2-1): KAGVTQTPRYLIKTRGQQVTLSCSPISGHRSVSWYQQTPGQGLQFLFEYFSETQRNKGNFPGRFSGRQFSNSRSEMNVSTLELGDSALYLCATSLAGGQGSEQFFGPGTRLTVL.

V gene TRBV10-2 combines with J gene TRBJ2-2; D might be TRBD2 (8 bases). Trimming shortened V by 7 bases and J by 1 base, and 28 bases separated the two germline ends. The CDR3 is 20 residues long. From germline, CDR1 is WSHSY and CDR2 SAAADI. The CDR3: CASTGGWRQGVPKNTGELFF. CDR3 nucleotide sequence: TGCGCCAGCACGGGGGGGTGGAGACAGGGAGTTCCTAAGAACACCGGGGAGCTGTTTTTT.

This chain joins TRBV25-1 and TRBJ2-2; D gene uncertain. Germline CDR1 reads MGHDK; CDR2 reads SYGVNS. This CDR3 spans 15 amino acids. Trimming left V 3 bases short and J 1 base short, with 9 bases between. The CDR3 coding sequence is TGTGCCAGCAGTGACCCCGGTCGGAACACCGGGGAGCTGTTTTTT. Translating it yields CASSDPGRNTGELFF.

This rearrangement joins TRBV29-1 to TRBJ2-1, with 11 bases fitting TRBD2. The CDR3 is made up of 18 amino acids. V dropped 0 bases and J dropped 0; count of bases not matched to a gene: 7. The germline V gene encodes CDR1 SQVTM and CDR2 ANQGSEA. This CDR3 is CSVEDRLAGGNSYNEQFF. DNA for the CDR3: TGCAGCGTTGAAGATCGGCTAGCGGGAGGCAACTCCTACAATGAGCAGTTCTTC.

This clone was seen a single time. The chain combines TRBV27 with TRBJ1-6, with D unclear. Trimming took 2 bases from V and 16 from J, leaving 9 bases between them. This CDR3 has 11 residues. Germline assignment: CDR1 MNHEY and CDR2 SMNVEV (reference sequence). The chain's CDR3 is CASSLPLGLHF. CDR3 bases: TGTGCCAGCAGTTTACCCCTAGGTCTCCACTTT.

This rearrangement joins TRBV18 to TRBJ1-2, with D perhaps TRBD1 (6 bases). The ends were cut back, 1 base at V and 2 bases at J, with 8 bases in the middle. The CDR3 loop spans 14 amino acids. Germline CDR1 KGHSH, CDR2 LQKENI. The CDR3 region has the DNA TGTGCCAGCTCACCACAAGGACAGAACTATGGCTACACCTTC. It specifies CASSPQGQNYGYTF.

This chain connects TRBV28 to TRBJ1-2; 8 bases are a match to TRBD1. CDR1 and CDR2 (germline): MDHEN, SYDVKM. V gave up 5 bases and J gave up 7 bases; unmatched junction bases: 9. The CDR3 is made up of 14 amino acids. The CDR3 is CASSAIGQGFGYTF. CDR3 in DNA: TGTGCCAGCAGTGCCATCGGACAGGGTTTTGGCTACACCTTC.

The chain carries TRBV5-1 and TRBJ2-2; 7 nucleotides line up with TRBD1. The CDR3 contains 14 residues. Germline V gene lookup returns CDR1 SGHRS and CDR2 YFSETQ. V was clipped by 2 bases and J by 3 bases; unmatched bases: 1. The CDR3 nucleotides read TGCGCCAGCAGCTTCACAGGGGACACCGGGGAGCTGTTTTTT. Its protein product is CASSFTGDTGELFF.

This clone was counted once. The chain joins TRBV27 to TRBJ2-7, with D perhaps matching TRBD2 (6 bases). With 5 bases removed from V and 0 bases from J, the gap between germline ends came to 14 bases. Germline V gene sequence: CDR1 MNHEY, CDR2 SMNVEV (reference sequence). The CDR3 has 15 residues. CDR3 bases: TGTGCCAGCAGTCTCTCTTTCGGGAGCTCCTACGAGCAGTACTTC. Translated: CASSLSFGSSYEQYF.

This clone was detected a few times. The genes are TRBV5-6 and TRBJ2-3; D may be TRBD1 (5 bases). Between the trimmed V and J ends, which lost 5 bases and 5 bases, there was a span of 18 bases. The germline gives CDR1 SGHDT, CDR2 YYEEEE. The CDR3 totals 15 residues. The CDR3 region is CASRPTGVGLDTQYF. Here the CDR3 DNA reads TGTGCCAGCAGGCCTACAGGCGTCGGTTTAGATACGCAGTATTTT. Variable domain in full (rest from reference TRBV5-6 and TRBJ2-3): DAGVTQSPTHLIKTRGQQVTLRCSPKSGHDTVSWYQQALGQGPQFIFQYYEEEERQRGNFPDRFSGHQFPNYSSELNVNALLLGDSALYLCASRPTGVGLDTQYFGPGTRLTVL.

The chain is built from TRBV7-2 and TRBJ2-3; TRBD2 is a possible D gene (5 bases). Looked up from germline, CDR1 is SGHTA and CDR2 is FQGNSA. CDR3 length: 14 amino acids. The ends were cut back, 4 bases at V and 5 bases at J, with 13 bases in the middle. The CDR3 DNA reads as TGTGCCAGCAGCTGGCGGGCAACCGAAGATACGCAGTATTTT. Its translation: CASSWRATEDTQYF.

This clone showed up just a few times. V gene TRBV2 combines with J gene TRBJ2-2, with D unresolved. V gave up 6 bases and J gave up 2 bases, with 10 bases separating them. The CDR3 extends over 14 amino acids. The V gene's germline CDR1 is SNHLY and CDR2 FYNNEI. The CDR3 region has the DNA TGTGCCAGCAGGGGCCCCTTAAACACCGGGGAGCTGTTTTTT. Amino acids: CASRGPLNTGELFF.

The chain couples TRBV5-8 to TRBJ1-6, with D maybe TRBD1 (6 bases). The V gene lost 4 bases and the J gene lost 0 bases, with 17 bases spanning the gap. The CDR3 totals 18 residues. Germline V CDR1 and CDR2: SGHTS, YDEGEE. CDR3 protein: CASSLGQTMSSYNSPLHF. CDR3 DNA: TGTGCCAGCAGCCTAGGACAGACCATGAGCTCCTATAATTCACCCCTCCACTTT.

The V call is TRBV19, the J call TRBJ2-2; 9 nucleotides agree with TRBD1. CDR3 length: 18 amino acids. V shed 0 bases, J shed 3 bases, and the junction held 8 bases outside the gene matches. Germline V lookup: CDR1 LNHDA, CDR2 SQIVND (reference sequence). CDR3 sequence (DNA): TGTGCCAGTAGTATAGATCTAGGAGGGACAGGGTACACCGGGGAGCTGTTTTTT. It translates to CASSIDLGGTGYTGELFF.

V usage is TRBV29-1 and J usage is TRBJ2-4; a weak D match, TRBD2 (5 bases). V lost 8 bases and J lost 0, with 14 bases in between. In germline, CDR1 is SQVTM, CDR2 ANQGSEA. The CDR3 length is 14 residues. In nucleotides, the CDR3 is TGCAGCATCCGGGATGTTCTAGCCAAAAACATTCAGTACTTC. It codes for CSIRDVLAKNIQYF.

The chain combines TRBV29-1 with TRBJ1-3, with TRBD1 as a possible D gene (6 bases). Germline V lookup: CDR1 SQVTM, CDR2 ANQGSEA. There are 12 residues in the CDR3. V shed 8 bases and J shed 4 bases, with 12 bases lying between them. CDR3 protein: CSIRTDGNTIYF. CDR3 coding DNA: TGCAGCATACGGACAGACGGAAACACCATATATTTT.

The chain carries TRBV15 and TRBJ1-4; TRBD1 matches 8 bases. Germline loops: CDR1 LNHNV, CDR2 YYDKDF (reference sequence). This CDR3 spans 14 amino acids. The ends lost 1 base at V and 5 bases at J; junction bases unmatched: 0. The CDR3 coding sequence is TGTGCCACCAGCAGAGGACAGGGGAATGAAAAACTGTTTTTT. It encodes CATSRGQGNEKLFF.

The V gene is TRBV28, the J gene TRBJ1-5; D not resolved. V lost 8 bases to trimming and J lost 5 bases, with 16 bases between them. The CDR3 runs 14 residues. Per germline, CDR1 MDHEN and CDR2 SYDVKM. The chain's CDR3 is CASDLSGSHQPQHF. The CDR3 nucleotides are TGTGCCAGCGACCTGTCCGGGTCACATCAGCCCCAGCATTTT.

The chain employs TRBV19 and TRBJ1-1; 9 bases map to TRBD1. Germline CDR1 is LNHDA and CDR2 is SQIVND (reference sequence). The V segment lost 4 bases and the J segment 0 bases; nucleotides outside the gene matches: 3. CDR3 length equals 15 residues. The DNA of the CDR3 is TGTGCCAGTAGTACGGGACAGGGTGTGAACACTGAAGCTTTCTTT. This sequence encodes CASSTGQGVNTEAFF.

This clone was seen a handful of times. This chain uses TRBV5-1 with TRBJ1-6; 7 bases map to TRBD1. The V gene's germline CDR1 is SGHRS and CDR2 YFSETQ. V lost 4 bases and J lost 8; bases outside the gene matches: 9. The CDR3 runs 15 residues. The CDR3 is CASSRGGQPDSPLHF. In nucleotides, the CDR3 is TGCGCCAGCAGCAGAGGGGGACAGCCTGATTCACCCCTCCACTTT. Full variable domain (outside the CDR3, taken from reference TRBV5-1 and TRBJ1-6): KAGVTQTPRYLIKTRGQQVTLSCSPISGHRSVSWYQQTPGQGLQFLFEYFSETQRNKGNFPGRFSGRQFSNSRSEMNVSTLELGDSALYLCASSRGGQPDSPLHFGNGTRLTVT.

The rearrangement uses TRBV19 and TRBJ1-2; D ambiguous. The germline V gene has CDR1 LNHDA and CDR2 SQIVND (reference sequence). The ends were cut back, 7 bases at V and 4 bases at J, with 16 bases in the middle. The CDR3 is 14 amino acids. CDR3 DNA sequence: TGTGCCAGTACCGAGAGGGTGAACGCCTATGGCTACACCTTC. It yields the protein CASTERVNAYGYTF.

The chain combines TRBV19 with TRBJ2-2, with D unresolved. The CDR3 has 14 residues. Germline lookup yields CDR1 LNHDA and CDR2 SQIVND (reference sequence). Trimming took 1 base from V and 6 from J, leaving 9 bases between them. The CDR3 DNA sequence: TGTGCCAGTAGTATAGGGCCAGGTTCCGGGGAGCTGTTTTTT. Translated: CASSIGPGSGELFF.

The chain has TRBV29-1 and TRBJ1-1; D is possibly TRBD1 (6 bases). In germline, CDR1 is SQVTM, CDR2 ANQGSEA. This CDR3 has 15 amino acids. V was cut by 3 bases and J by 2 bases, with 16 bases left in between. Here the CDR3 reads CSVDGAARGNTEAFF. In nucleotides, the CDR3 is TGCAGCGTTGACGGGGCAGCCAGGGGTAACACTGAAGCTTTCTTT.

V gene TRBV24-1 combines with J gene TRBJ1-2; 8 nucleotides agree with TRBD1. After removal of 9 bases from V and 6 bases from J, the junction contained 11 bases not matched to a gene. The germline V gene has CDR1 KGHDR and CDR2 SFDVKD. CDR3 length: 14 residues. CDR3 amino acids: CATAVTSRGHGYTF. CDR3 nucleotide sequence: TGTGCCACCGCCGTAACAAGCAGGGGGCATGGCTACACCTTC.